The present entry profiles one T cell receptor (beta chain) with its context. This entry belongs to a study of cytomegalovirus exposure and HLA in healthy donors. With 60 Vbeta and 13 Jbeta primers, the PCR was carried out. Data came from immunoSEQ multiplex PCR; TCRdb stores just in-frame clones and leaves some out. The data hold 90,000 to 150,000 clones, with around 70% observed a single time. Germline CDR1 MNHNY, CDR2 SVGAGI (reference sequence). After removal of 5 bases from V and 2 bases from J, the junction contained 8 bases not matched to a gene. The CDR3 covers 16 residues. The TCR sequence derives from a middle-aged woman in good health and CMV-seronegative. Sequencing input: PBMCs. The chain joins TRBV6-6 to TRBJ1-5, with TRBD1 matching over 8 bases. The CDR3 is CASSANQGAGNQPQHF. CDR3 coding DNA: TGTGCCAGCAGTGCAAACCAGGGGGCTGGCAATCAGCCCCAGCATTTT.